A single sample is the source of the 3 T cell receptor beta chains below, sequenced in a study of shared T cell receptors in the human thymus. The table came from immunoSEQ multiplex PCR; TCRdb's copy has only in-frame clones and leaves some out. There are 600,000 or so clones in the sample; approximately 87% occur only once, and 0.0094% lies in the top ten. The same data also went into a second study, on human thymus T cells.

The sequenced material came from thymocytes. These receptors were taken from a boy younger than two with a congenital heart defect.

The chain joins TRBV6-5 to TRBJ2-7; 13 nucleotides line up with TRBD2. Trimming cost V 2 bases and J 5 bases; bases outside gene matches: 3. Germline V gives CDR1 MNHEY, CDR2 SVGAGI. The CDR3 covers 15 residues. CDR3 loop: CASSYRGLAGNEQYF. The CDR3 DNA follows: TGTGCCAGCAGTTACCGGGGACTAGCGGGGAACGAGCAGTACTTC.

The CDR3 here is CSFKKSETQYF. The DNA for the CDR3 is TGCAGTTTTAAGAAGAGTGAGACCCAGTACTTC. The chain joins TRBV20-1 to TRBJ2-5; D gene ambiguous. V gave up 8 bases and J gave up 5 bases, with 12 bases separating them. The CDR3 contains 11 residues. In germline, CDR1 is DFQATT, CDR2 SNEGSKA (reference sequence).

This sequence joins TRBV15 and TRBJ1-2; TRBD1 might be the D (6 bases). The CDR3 totals 14 residues. V lost 6 bases and J lost 2, with 13 bases in between. The germline CDR1 and CDR2 sequences are LNHNV and YYDKDF (reference sequence). CDR3 sequence reads: CATRADRENYGYTF. CDR3 nucleotides: TGTGCCACCAGGGCGGACAGAGAGAACTATGGCTACACCTTC. Looking up the rest from reference TRBV15 and TRBJ1-2 gives the full variable domain: DAMVIQNPRYQVTQFGKPVTLSCSQTLNHNVMYWYQQKSSQAPKLLFHYYDKDFNNEADTPDNFQSRRPNTSFCFLDIRSPGLGDTAMYLCATRADRENYGYTFGSGTRLTVV.